Listed here are 21 T cell receptor beta chains from one sample, sequenced in a study of blood T cell repertoires in COVID-19. Some clones are missing from TCRdb's copy, which holds only in-frame ones; the method was immunoSEQ multiplex PCR. The sample consists of under 70,000 clones, roughly 89% of them appearing once. Sample: peripheral blood. The receptors originated from a man between 60 and 75 years old with active COVID-19.

The chain joins TRBV9 to TRBJ1-2; TRBD1 agrees at 7 bases. This CDR3 is built from 15 residues. Per the germline V gene, CDR1 is SGDLS and CDR2 is YYNGEE. The trim removed 4 bases at V and 2 bases at J, leaving 8 bases unmatched. The CDR3 sequence: CASSKGDSLNYGYTF. The CDR3 region has the DNA TGTGCCAGCAGCAAGGGGGACAGTTTAAACTATGGCTACACCTTC. Drawing the rest from reference TRBV9 and TRBJ1-2, the complete variable domain is DSGVTQTPKHLITATGQRVTLRCSPRSGDLSVYWYQQSLDQGLQFLIQYYNGEERAKGNILERFSAQQFPDLHSELNLSSLELGDSALYFCASSKGDSLNYGYTFGSGTRLTVV.

The chain employs TRBV5-5 and TRBJ2-1, with D hard to call. Germline V CDR1 and CDR2: SGHKS, YYEKEE (reference sequence). The CDR3 is made up of 13 amino acids. Trimming left V 1 base short and J 4 bases short, with 6 bases between. The CDR3 DNA reads as TGTGCCAGCAGCTTGACCCTATACAATGAGCAGTTCTTC. It codes for CASSLTLYNEQFF. The whole variable domain, remainder taken from reference TRBV5-5 and TRBJ2-1, is DAGVTQSPTHLIKTRGQQVTLRCSPISGHKSVSWYQQVLGQGPQFIFQYYEKEERGRGNFPDRFSARQFPNYSSELNVNALLLGDSALYLCASSLTLYNEQFFGPGTRLTVL.

The chain is built from TRBV28 and TRBJ1-5; no clear D gene. The CDR3 spans 15 residues. CDR1 and CDR2 from the germline V gene are MDHEN and SYDVKM. Trimming took 1 base from V and 4 from J, leaving 11 bases between them. The CDR3 bases are TGTGCCAGCAGTTTATTCCCACCGAGTAATCAGCCCCAGCATTTT. It is translated as CASSLFPPSNQPQHF. The full variable domain, completed using reference TRBV28 and TRBJ1-5, is DVKVTQSSRYLVKRTGEKVFLECVQDMDHENMFWYRQDPGLGLRLIYFSYDVKMKEKGDIPEGYSVSREKKERFSLILESASTNQTSMYLCASSLFPPSNQPQHFGDGTRLSIL.

Concerning this clone: A junction end diverges from the germline sequence, so it may reflect a read error. The chain is built from TRBV5-5 and TRBJ1-4, with 7 bases fitting TRBD1. The CDR3 covers 12 residues. Germline CDR1 reads SGHKS; CDR2 reads YYEKEE (reference sequence). CDR3 DNA: TGTGCCAGCAGCTTGGGGCCAGGGACAGCGGTTTTT. Translating gives CASSLGPGTAVF. Full variable domain (remainder filled in from reference TRBV5-5 and TRBJ1-4): DAGVTQSPTHLIKTRGQQVTLRCSPISGHKSVSWYQQVLGQGPQFIFQYYEKEERGRGNFPDRFSARQFPNYSSELNVNALLLGDSALYLCASSLGPGTAVFGSGTQLSVL.

This clone has a single count. V usage is TRBV6-5 and J usage is TRBJ1-5; D gene ambiguous. The V end lost 2 bases, the J end lost 2 bases, and 7 bases lay between the germline ends. Germline CDR1 reads MNHEY; CDR2 reads SVGAGI. This CDR3 has 14 residues. The CDR3 sequence is CASSYGGGNQPQHF. The DNA of the CDR3 is TGTGCCAGCAGTTACGGAGGAGGCAATCAGCCCCAGCATTTT.

This clone was found a few times. This chain connects TRBV10-3 to TRBJ2-5; 7 bases map to TRBD1. Germline CDR1 ENHRY, CDR2 SYGVKD. The CDR3 runs 14 residues. Trimming cost V 6 bases and J 4 bases; bases outside gene matches: 8. The CDR3 region is CAIRQDRVGETQYF. Here the CDR3 DNA reads TGTGCCATCAGACAAGACAGGGTCGGAGAGACCCAGTACTTC.

The V gene is TRBV11-3, the J gene TRBJ1-1; D remains unclear. V shed 5 bases and J shed 1 base, with 11 bases lying between them. CDR1 is SGHNT and CDR2 is YENEEA in the germline V gene. The CDR3 is made up of 14 amino acids. Here the CDR3 DNA reads TGTGCCAGCAGCCCATACGGGGAGAACACTGAAGCTTTCTTT. This translates into CASSPYGENTEAFF.

This clone has more than one count but fewer than ten. The CDR3 region is CASTRTGFYEQYF. In DNA, the CDR3 is TGTGCCAGCACCCGGACAGGATTCTACGAGCAGTACTTC. V gene TRBV12-3 or TRBV12-4 combines with J gene TRBJ2-7; 7 bases are shared with TRBD1. The length of the CDR3 is 13 residues. V was clipped by 7 bases and J by 3 bases; unmatched bases: 6.

This sequence joins TRBV14 and TRBJ2-7, with TRBD2 identical over 7 bases. V gave up 8 bases and J gave up 7 bases; unmatched junction bases: 2. This CDR3 is built from 10 residues. From germline, CDR1 is SGHDN and CDR2 FVKESK. The CDR3 sequence is CASPGGEQYF. The CDR3 DNA reads TGTGCCAGCCCCGGGGGGGAGCAGTACTTC.

In its sample, this clone was seen a few times. The V call is TRBV27, the J call TRBJ1-1; D uncertain. This CDR3 has 14 residues. CDR1 MNHEY and CDR2 SMNVEV come from the germline V gene (reference sequence). Trimming removed 0 bases at V and 5 bases at J, with 10 bases between. The CDR3 DNA is TGTGCCAGCAGTTTATCGCGGGCGATGACTGAAGCTTTCTTT. This gives the protein CASSLSRAMTEAFF.

The chain has TRBV6-5 and TRBJ2-1; 7 bases line up with TRBD1. Germline V gene data show CDR1 as MNHEY and CDR2 as SVGAGI. Unmatched junction bases numbered 13, after V lost 7 bases and J lost 7 bases. This CDR3 spans 15 amino acids. CDR3 DNA sequence: TGTGCCAGCAATAACGGGACAGCAAGATTTAATGAGCAGTTCTTC. This sequence encodes CASNNGTARFNEQFF.

The chain joins TRBV12-3 or TRBV12-4 to TRBJ2-1; no firm D call. V was trimmed by 7 bases and J by 1 base, leaving 8 bases between them. This CDR3 spans 13 amino acids. The CDR3 loop reads CASIPGSYNEQFF. CDR3 in DNA: TGTGCCAGCATTCCCGGGTCCTACAATGAGCAGTTCTTC.

This rearrangement joins TRBV19 to TRBJ2-5; 9 bases are shared with TRBD2. CDR1 LNHDA and CDR2 SQIVND come from the germline V gene (reference sequence). The V and J ends lost 7 bases and 4 bases, in that order; junction bases with no gene match: 13. The CDR3 runs 16 residues. The CDR3 nucleotides are TGTGCCAGTACTAGCGGGAAGAGGGGTCCGGGAGAGACCCAGTACTTC. This codes for CASTSGKRGPGETQYF.

The chain has TRBV6-5 and TRBJ1-4; tentative D call: TRBD1 (6 bases). Germline CDR1 MNHEY, CDR2 SVGAGI. Trimming removed 2 bases from V and 8 bases from J, with 12 bases in between. The CDR3 covers 14 residues. CDR3 residues: CASSYAQGGEKLFF. The CDR3 DNA follows: TGTGCCAGCAGTTACGCACAGGGAGGGGAAAAACTGTTTTTT.

The chain joins TRBV7-2 to TRBJ2-5, with D uncertain. V was shortened by 3 bases and J by 1 base, with 9 bases between the two germline ends. Germline assignment: CDR1 SGHTA and CDR2 FQGNSA. The CDR3 is made up of 14 amino acids. The CDR3 DNA reads as TGTGCCAGCAGCTTTGGGCCCTTCCAAGAGACCCAGTACTTC. It specifies CASSFGPFQETQYF.

J is TRBJ2-1 and V is TRBV5-1; 7 bases align to TRBD1. The CDR3 is 15 residues long. Germline loops: CDR1 SGHRS, CDR2 YFSETQ. V lost 3 bases and J lost 5; bases outside the gene matches: 8. In DNA, the CDR3 is TGCGCCAGCAGCTGGTTGGGACAGATCAACAATGAGCAGTTCTTC. It yields the protein CASSWLGQINNEQFF.

The chain recombines TRBV19 with TRBJ1-5; D gene ambiguous. Deletions cut 4 bases from V and 4 bases from J, with 17 bases between. The CDR3 has 16 amino acids. CDR1 is LNHDA, CDR2 SQIVND, per germline (reference sequence). CDR3 DNA: TGTGCCAGTAGTACCCCGGCGAGGGCCCAGAATCAGCCCCAGCATTTT. This gives the protein CASSTPARAQNQPQHF.

The chain recombines TRBV18 with TRBJ1-5; 7 bases line up with TRBD1. CDR1 and CDR2 (germline): KGHSH, LQKENI. Losses at the gene ends were 4 bases for V and 5 bases for J; bases not matched to a gene: 8. This CDR3 is 15 amino acids long. CDR3 sequence: CASSQPGQNYQPQHF. CDR3 in DNA: TGTGCCAGCTCACAACCGGGACAGAATTATCAGCCCCAGCATTTT.

This clone was seen a single time. This rearrangement joins TRBV2 to TRBJ2-5; D unclear. Germline V CDR1 and CDR2: SNHLY, FYNNEI. V shed 3 bases and J shed 7 bases, with 6 bases lying between them. This CDR3 comprises 11 residues. The CDR3 protein is CASSETGTQYF. The DNA for the CDR3 is TGTGCCAGCAGTGAGACGGGGACCCAGTACTTC. The full variable domain, in which reference TRBV2 and TRBJ2-5 provide the parts outside the CDR3, is EPEVTQTPSHQVTQMGQEVILRCVPISNHLYFYWYRQILGQKVEFLVSFYNNEISEKSEIFDDQFSVERPDGSNFTLKIRSTKLEDSAMYFCASSETGTQYFGPGTRLLVL.

The chain couples TRBV19 to TRBJ1-2; a weak D match, TRBD1 (5 bases). The CDR3 is 14 amino acids. The V and J ends lost 8 bases and 1 base respectively, with 14 bases between them. The germline CDR1 and CDR2 sequences are LNHDA and SQIVND (reference sequence). Here the CDR3 reads CASAIAGVNYGYTF. The CDR3 DNA is TGTGCCAGTGCCATTGCGGGGGTTAACTATGGCTACACCTTC.

J is TRBJ2-4 and V is TRBV6-5; the D is unclear. There are 14 residues in the CDR3. The germline V and J ends were trimmed by 6 bases and 6 bases, with 15 bases remaining between them. CDR1 and CDR2 from the germline V gene are MNHEY and SVGAGI. The chain's CDR3 is CASSSRGLGNIQYF. CDR3 bases: TGTGCCAGCAGCAGTCGCGGATTGGGAAACATTCAGTACTTC.